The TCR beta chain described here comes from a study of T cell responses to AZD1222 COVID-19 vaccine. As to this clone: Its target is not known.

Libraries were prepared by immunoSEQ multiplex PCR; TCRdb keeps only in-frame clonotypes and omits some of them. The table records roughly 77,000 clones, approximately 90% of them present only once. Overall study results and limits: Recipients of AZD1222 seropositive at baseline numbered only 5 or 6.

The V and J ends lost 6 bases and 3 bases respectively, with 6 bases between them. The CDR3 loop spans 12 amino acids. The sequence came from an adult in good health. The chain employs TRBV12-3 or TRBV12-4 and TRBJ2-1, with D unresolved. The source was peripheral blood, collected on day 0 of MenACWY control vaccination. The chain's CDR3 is CASSGVYNEQFF. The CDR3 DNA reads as TGTGCCAGCAGCGGAGTCTACAATGAGCAGTTCTTC.